These 23 T cell receptor beta chains were all obtained from the same sample, sequenced in a study of blood T cell repertoires in COVID-19 (dated by TCRdb to 2018 to 2021). The method behind the library was the immunoSEQ multiplex PCR assay. As stored in TCRdb, this immuneACCESS dataset retains in-frame rearrangements with V and J assigned. A fraction of the clones does not appear; measured against another copy, unresolved V genes explain less than half of the discrepancy, and the remainder lacks a known reason. Here the sample has more than 200,000 clones; 85% to 90% occur a single time. Jointly, the top ten make up under 1.5% of the sample. The sequencing input was peripheral blood. The receptor set was obtained from an elderly man with acute or convalescent COVID-19.

The rearrangement links TRBV19 to TRBJ1-2, with 7 bases aligning to TRBD1. The CDR3 contains 16 residues. The V and J ends lost 5 bases and 3 bases, in that order; junction bases with no gene match: 12. Germline lookup yields CDR1 LNHDA and CDR2 SQIVND (reference sequence). CDR3 protein: CASSPHAADRDYGYTF. CDR3 DNA sequence: TGTGCCAGTAGTCCCCACGCCGCAGACAGGGACTATGGCTACACCTTC.

This clone showed up just a few times. The chain has TRBV4-2 and TRBJ1-5, with 11 bases identical to TRBD1. Looked up from germline, CDR1 is LGHNA and CDR2 is YNFKEQ. Trimming took 6 bases from V and 4 from J; bases not matched to a gene: 8. This CDR3 contains 16 residues. The CDR3: CASSPGQGAINQPQHF. CDR3 in DNA: TGTGCCAGCAGTCCAGGACAGGGGGCCATAAATCAGCCCCAGCATTTT.

The chain has TRBV14 and TRBJ2-1, with TRBD2 matching 9 bases. Germline V CDR1 and CDR2: SGHDN, FVKESK. The CDR3 spans 15 residues. Trimming cost V 4 bases and J 3 bases; bases outside gene matches: 4. This chain's CDR3 is CASSPAAGGYNEQFF. CDR3 in DNA: TGTGCCAGCAGCCCCGCAGCGGGAGGCTACAATGAGCAGTTCTTC.

This clone showed up just once. The J gene is TRBJ1-6, the V gene TRBV5-1; tentative D call: TRBD1 (6 bases). Germline V gives CDR1 SGHRS, CDR2 YFSETQ. CDR3 length equals 16 residues. V was pared by 4 bases and J by 7 bases, with 18 bases between. The CDR3: CASSPAAGARNSPLHF. In nucleotides, the CDR3 is TGCGCCAGCAGCCCGGCTGCAGGGGCAAGAAATTCACCCCTCCACTTT.

The chain links TRBV28 to TRBJ2-5; D ambiguous. This CDR3 has 15 amino acids. The germline V and J ends were trimmed by 6 bases and 4 bases, with 18 bases remaining between them. Germline assignment: CDR1 MDHEN and CDR2 SYDVKM. The CDR3, as DNA: TGTGCCAGCAGCCCCATTGGGCCGCAGAGAGAGACCCAGTACTTC. Translation: CASSPIGPQRETQYF.

The chain carries TRBV5-6 and TRBJ2-1; 12 bases line up with TRBD2. Trimming cost V 0 bases and J 2 bases; bases outside gene matches: 9. Germline V gene lookup returns CDR1 SGHDT and CDR2 YYEEEE. The CDR3 is made up of 19 amino acids. This chain's CDR3 is CASSLAPLTSGRPYNEQFF. The CDR3 DNA reads as TGTGCCAGCAGCTTGGCCCCTTTAACTAGCGGGAGGCCCTACAATGAGCAGTTCTTC.

J is TRBJ1-2 and V is TRBV27; 10 nucleotides line up with TRBD1. Germline CDR1 and CDR2: MNHEY and SMNVEV (reference sequence). This CDR3 has 16 amino acids. V was clipped by 4 bases and J by 4 bases; unmatched bases: 9. The CDR3: CASSSPRDRGRYGYTF. CDR3 nucleotides: TGTGCCAGCAGTTCCCCCAGGGACAGGGGTCGCTATGGCTACACCTTC.

The chain couples TRBV18 to TRBJ2-5, with TRBD2 matching over 13 bases. With 8 bases clipped from V and 4 bases from J, the junction kept 7 bases outside the gene matches. CDR3 length: 15 residues. The V gene's germline CDR1 is KGHSH and CDR2 LQKENI. The CDR3 nucleotides are TGTGCCAGCCAACCAGGACTAGCGGGAGTAGAGACCCAGTACTTC. Its protein product is CASQPGLAGVETQYF.

The chain is built from TRBV5-1 and TRBJ1-2; TRBD1 matches 9 bases. CDR1 is SGHRS, CDR2 YFSETQ, per germline. The CDR3 is made up of 17 amino acids. V lost 4 bases and J lost 4; bases outside the gene matches: 14. CDR3 coding DNA: TGCGCCAGCAGCAGGGCCCGACAGGGGGATTTGGGCTATGGCTACACCTTC. This codes for CASSRARQGDLGYGYTF.

This sequence joins TRBV9 and TRBJ2-5, with 15 bases aligning to TRBD2. This CDR3 comprises 16 residues. J gave up 2 bases and V 4 bases, and 3 bases lay outside the gene matches. CDR1 and CDR2 from the germline V gene are SGDLS and YYNGEE. CDR3 protein: CASSPGTSGGQETQYF. The CDR3 DNA follows: TGTGCCAGCAGCCCCGGGACTAGCGGGGGGCAAGAGACCCAGTACTTC.

The chain combines TRBV28 with TRBJ1-6, with TRBD1 matching 9 bases. From germline, CDR1 is MDHEN and CDR2 SYDVKM. With V trimmed by 2 bases and J by 7 bases, 3 bases remained unmatched. The CDR3 has 15 amino acids. CDR3 in DNA: TGTGCCAGCAGTTTAGCGGGACAGGGAAATTCACCCCTCCACTTT. Translation gives CASSLAGQGNSPLHF.

The gene calls are TRBV27 and TRBJ2-5; D possibly corresponds to TRBD1 (6 bases). This CDR3 comprises 16 residues. The germline V gene encodes CDR1 MNHEY and CDR2 SMNVEV (reference sequence). V was trimmed by 2 bases and J by 5 bases, leaving 18 bases between them. CDR3 DNA sequence: TGTGCCAGCAGTTTAGGCCCTCGGACAGTTAGGGAGACCCAGTACTTC. Translation gives CASSLGPRTVRETQYF.

The chain carries TRBV18 and TRBJ2-6; perhaps TRBD1 as D (5 bases). The germline gives CDR1 KGHSH, CDR2 LQKENI. Trimming pared 6 bases from V and 0 bases from J, leaving 15 bases between. This CDR3 region has 17 residues. The CDR3 nucleotides are TGTGCCAGCTCTTCGGACACGATCCTCTCTGGGGCCAACGTCCTGACTTTC. This sequence encodes CASSSDTILSGANVLTF.

The V gene is TRBV5-8, the J gene TRBJ2-7; TRBD1 matches 9 bases. V shed 3 bases, J shed 7 bases, and the junction held 8 bases outside the gene matches. The germline gives CDR1 SGHTS, CDR2 YDEGEE. CDR3 size: 14 residues. Here the CDR3 reads CASSSPGQGWEQYF. The CDR3 bases are TGTGCCAGCAGCTCGCCGGGACAGGGCTGGGAGCAGTACTTC.

The chain is built from TRBV9 and TRBJ1-1; the D gene is possibly TRBD1 (5 bases). Looked up from germline, CDR1 is SGDLS and CDR2 is YYNGEE. The V and J ends lost 3 bases and 3 bases respectively, with 21 bases between them. The CDR3 length is 17 residues. The CDR3 spells CASSAYSGTLGDTEAFF. The CDR3 DNA reads as TGTGCCAGCAGCGCCTATTCGGGCACCCTAGGGGACACTGAAGCTTTCTTT.

This chain uses TRBV7-2 with TRBJ1-2; 11 bases map to TRBD1. The V and J ends lost 5 bases and 7 bases, in that order; junction bases with no gene match: 9. Germline V gene data show CDR1 as SGHTA and CDR2 as FQGNSA. The CDR3 is 15 residues long. The CDR3 DNA reads as TGTGCCAGCAGCCTCCTAGGACAGGGGGCAAGTGGCTACACCTTC. As protein: CASSLLGQGASGYTF. The complete variable domain, with remaining parts taken from reference TRBV7-2 and TRBJ1-2, reads GAGVSQSPSNKVTEKGKDVELRCDPISGHTALYWYRQSLGQGLEFLIYFQGNSAPDKSGLPSDRFSAERTGGSVSTLTIQRTQQEDSAVYLCASSLLGQGASGYTFGSGTRLTVV.

V is TRBV19 and J is TRBJ2-1, with 7 bases fitting TRBD2. Germline V gives CDR1 LNHDA, CDR2 SQIVND (reference sequence). The CDR3 covers 15 residues. V lost 8 bases and J lost 0; bases outside the gene matches: 7. The CDR3 here is CASLERGRSYNEQFF. In nucleotides, the CDR3 is TGTGCCAGTCTCGAGCGGGGCCGCTCCTACAATGAGCAGTTCTTC.

The chain carries TRBV28 and TRBJ1-1, with D possibly matching TRBD1 (5 bases). Germline assignment: CDR1 MDHEN and CDR2 SYDVKM. The CDR3 is 16 residues long. Trimming pared 1 base from V and 0 bases from J, leaving 12 bases between. The chain's CDR3 is CASSLLVIGVNTEAFF. The CDR3 DNA reads as TGTGCCAGCAGTTTATTGGTAATAGGGGTGAACACTGAAGCTTTCTTT.

This chain joins TRBV7-2 and TRBJ2-3; tentatively, D is TRBD1 (7 bases). The CDR3 sequence is 14 residues long. Germline loops: CDR1 SGHTA, CDR2 FQGNSA. V was shortened by 7 bases and J by 2 bases, with 13 bases between the two germline ends. CDR3: CASKPGGFTDTQYF. As DNA, the CDR3 is TGTGCCAGCAAGCCAGGGGGGTTCACAGATACGCAGTATTTT.

Turning to this clone: Mismatch with germline at one junction end may stem from a read error. This chain uses TRBV2 with TRBJ1-6, with D hard to call. The CDR3 length is 14 residues. Per the germline V gene, CDR1 is SNHLY and CDR2 is FYNNEI. The CDR3 DNA is TGTGCCAGCAGAGAAGGACTTTATAATTCACCCCTCCACTTT. This codes for CASREGLYNSPLHF.

J is TRBJ1-1 and V is TRBV25-1; weak D call: TRBD1 (5 bases). V lost 8 bases, J lost 6 bases, and 13 bases lay in between. CDR1 MGHDK and CDR2 SYGVNS come from the germline V gene. The CDR3 extends over 12 amino acids. CDR3 nucleotide sequence: TGTGCCAGCGAGCAGGGTGGCGCTGAAGCTTTCTTT. It specifies CASEQGGAEAFF. The full variable domain, in which reference TRBV25-1 and TRBJ1-1 provide the parts outside the CDR3, is EADIYQTPRYLVIGTGKKITLECSQTMGHDKMYWYQQDPGMELHLIHYSYGVNSTEKGDLSSESTVSRIRTEHFPLTLESARPSHTSQYLCASEQGGAEAFFGQGTRLTVV.

This sequence joins TRBV19 and TRBJ2-7, with 9 bases lining up with TRBD1. Germline V gene lookup returns CDR1 LNHDA and CDR2 SQIVND (reference sequence). V trimming: 6 bases; J trimming: 0 bases; junction bases outside the gene matches: 6. CDR3 length: 15 residues. In DNA, the CDR3 is TGTGCCAGTAGGTCCCGGGACAGGGTCTCCTACGAGCAGTACTTC. It specifies CASRSRDRVSYEQYF. The full variable domain, completed using reference TRBV19 and TRBJ2-7, is DGGITQSPKYLFRKEGQNVTLSCEQNLNHDAMYWYRQDPGQGLRLIYYSQIVNDFQKGDIAEGYSVSREKKESFPLTVTSAQKNPTAFYLCASRSRDRVSYEQYFGPGTRLTVT.

The rearrangement uses TRBV5-1 and TRBJ2-2, with 7 bases aligning to TRBD1. V was clipped by 2 bases and J by 6 bases; unmatched bases: 7. The germline CDR1 and CDR2 sequences are SGHRS and YFSETQ. CDR3 length equals 15 residues. The CDR3, as DNA: TGCGCCAGCAGCTTTTTTGAGGGGGCGGCCGGGGAGCTGTTTTTT. Amino acid sequence: CASSFFEGAAGELFF.